The clone carrying this TCR beta chain has ten or more counts. Antigen unknown. A read error may produce the germline difference seen at one junction end. CDR1 is SGHNT and CDR2 is YENEEA in the germline V gene. The CDR3 loop spans 16 amino acids. The use of genomic DNA as template underpinned the TCR beta VDJ and CDR3 profiling. TCRdb re-derived calls from the reads in MiXCR, one entry per CDR3 protein. The sample lists some 70,000 distinct CDR3 sequences, 45% to 60% occurring once. The source of the sample is a study of CD8+CD57+ T cells in acquired aplastic anemia. On the study more broadly: Yields of DNA that came from sorted CD4+ and CD8+ cells averaged roughly 3.2 ug.

Findings and caveats of the study: Overlap between patients and controls comprised twenty-nine CD8+ CDR3 sequences.

The sequence came from a human donor in good health, serving as a control. Sequenced: sorted CD4+, CD8+, or CD8+CD57+ T cells (not recorded which) from PBMCs. The chain has TRBV11-3 and TRBJ2-5, with 11 bases identical to TRBD2. CDR3 DNA sequence: TGTGCCAGCACCTGGTGGGCTAGCGGGGGGCAAGAGACCCAGTGCTTC. Protein: CASTWWASGGQETQCF.